This T cell receptor (beta chain) was found in a study of cytomegalovirus exposure and HLA in healthy donors. Study at large: Samples from HLA-typed donors yielded around 79 million unique TCRs in an early data release. Whole-study findings and limits: In presence/absence analyses, roughly uniform sequencing depth across donors was assumed. In an earlier analysis, productive rearrangement rates for most beta V segments clustered near 87% or 30%. The study dropped some indistinguishable V segments, TRBV6-2 and TRBV6-3 among them.

The CDR3 extends over 16 amino acids. Germline CDR1 and CDR2: WNHNN and SYGVQD (reference sequence). After removal of 6 bases from V and 7 bases from J, the junction contained 10 bases not matched to a gene. 60 Vbeta and 13 Jbeta primers were used in PCR. Profiling relied on immunoSEQ multiplex PCR, and the TCRdb table lists in-frame clones only, not all of them. Among 130,000 to 150,000 clones listed, under 80% were seen once. Concerning this clone: Antigen specificity is unknown.

This sequence was found in a woman between 45 and 60 years old in good health and CMV-seropositive. V usage is TRBV10-1 and J usage is TRBJ1-4; 11 bases are a match to TRBD1. Material: PBMCs. CDR3 in amino acids: CASSGLGDRGIEKLFF. For the CDR3, the DNA is TGCGCCAGCAGCGGACTGGGGGACAGGGGGATTGAAAAACTGTTTTTT.